These 4 T cell receptor beta chains originate from one sample sequenced in a study of cytomegalovirus exposure and HLA in healthy donors. Use of 60 Vbeta and 13 Jbeta primers characterized the PCR. Clones were sequenced by immunoSEQ multiplex PCR, and TCRdb holds only the in-frame ones, with some missing. The sample lists about 120,000 clones, around three quarters seen once, with roughly 9.8% in the top ten. Sequenced input: PBMCs. The receptor set was obtained from a man aged 40-49 years in good health and CMV-seropositive.

This chain uses TRBV4-1 with TRBJ1-5; possible D gene TRBD1, 5 bases. Germline-derived CDR1 and CDR2 are MGHRA and YSYEKL. Between the trimmed V and J ends, which lost 1 base and 2 bases, there was a span of 9 bases. The CDR3 has 15 residues. CDR3 DNA sequence: TGCGCCAGCAGCCAAGCAGGGTGGGGCAATCAGCCCCAGCATTTT. It specifies CASSQAGWGNQPQHF.

The chain joins TRBV19 to TRBJ1-1; 7 positions agree with TRBD1. V dropped 6 bases and J dropped 8; count of bases not matched to a gene: 9. The CDR3 is 13 amino acids. Germline V gene lookup returns CDR1 LNHDA and CDR2 SQIVND (reference sequence). The CDR3, as DNA: TGTGCCAGTAGCATATGGGAACAGGGGGAAGCTTTCTTT. It codes for CASSIWEQGEAFF. The full variable domain, rest sourced from reference TRBV19 and TRBJ1-1, is DGGITQSPKYLFRKEGQNVTLSCEQNLNHDAMYWYRQDPGQGLRLIYYSQIVNDFQKGDIAEGYSVSREKKESFPLTVTSAQKNPTAFYLCASSIWEQGEAFFGQGTRLTVV.

This clone was picked up a small number of times. The chain joins TRBV2 to TRBJ2-7; D is perhaps TRBD1 (5 bases). The CDR3 contains 13 residues. The germline V gene encodes CDR1 SNHLY and CDR2 FYNNEI. Between the trimmed V and J ends, which lost 5 bases and 3 bases, there was a span of 11 bases. The CDR3 region is CASSRTGDYEQYF. CDR3 sequence (DNA): TGTGCCAGCAGTCGTACAGGAGACTACGAGCAGTACTTC.

The CDR3 is CASSLSGTGGSPLHF. CDR3 sequence (DNA): TGTGCCAGCAGTTTAAGTGGGACAGGGGGTTCACCCCTCCACTTT. The chain carries TRBV28 and TRBJ1-6; 11 bases are a match to TRBD1. Looked up from germline, CDR1 is MDHEN and CDR2 is SYDVKM. This CDR3 has 15 amino acids. J gave up 9 bases and V 2 bases, and 3 bases lay outside the gene matches.